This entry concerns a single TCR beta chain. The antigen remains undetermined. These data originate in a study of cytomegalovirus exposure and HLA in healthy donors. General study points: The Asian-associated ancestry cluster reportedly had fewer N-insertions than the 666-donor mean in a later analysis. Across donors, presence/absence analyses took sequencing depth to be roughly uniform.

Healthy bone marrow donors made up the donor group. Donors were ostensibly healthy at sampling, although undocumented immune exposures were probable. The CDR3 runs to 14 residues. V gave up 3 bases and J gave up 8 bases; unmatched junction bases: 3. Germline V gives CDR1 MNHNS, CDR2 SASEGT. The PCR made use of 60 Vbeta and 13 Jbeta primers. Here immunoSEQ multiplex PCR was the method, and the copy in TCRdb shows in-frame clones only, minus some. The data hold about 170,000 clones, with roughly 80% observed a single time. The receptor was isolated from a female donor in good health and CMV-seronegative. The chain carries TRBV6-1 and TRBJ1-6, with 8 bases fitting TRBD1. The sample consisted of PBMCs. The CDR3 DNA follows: TGTGCCAGCAGTGAGGTCAGGGGGCATTCACCCCTCCACTTT. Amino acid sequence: CASSEVRGHSPLHF.